This TCR beta chain derives from a study of T cell repertoires in cytomegalovirus infection. On the study more broadly: CMV infection plus the matching HLA type was flagged by public TCR beta signatures.

Study results and limitations: CMV-specific HLA-C-restricted TCR beta clonotypes dominated the ex vivo response. The cumulative frequency of public TCR beta families identified carriers of CMV plus the relevant HLA.

Termini included, the CDR3 measures 14 amino acids. This clonotype has a handful of counts. Its antigen is not identified. It is unclear where the CDR3 begins or ends on the DNA, so no DNA is shown, and the CDR3 is as TCRdb lists it. TCRdb re-derived calls from the reads in MiXCR, one entry per CDR3 protein. The sample has 490,000 or so distinct CDR3 sequences; 11% are singletons. The chain is built from TRBV12-3 or TRBV12-4 and TRBJ2-2. This TCR derives from a human donor in good health (CMV status not recorded). Some clones in this sample may be carry-over from other donors' samples. The sequencing sample was made of PBMCs. CDR3 sequence reads: CASSFGNGAGELFF.